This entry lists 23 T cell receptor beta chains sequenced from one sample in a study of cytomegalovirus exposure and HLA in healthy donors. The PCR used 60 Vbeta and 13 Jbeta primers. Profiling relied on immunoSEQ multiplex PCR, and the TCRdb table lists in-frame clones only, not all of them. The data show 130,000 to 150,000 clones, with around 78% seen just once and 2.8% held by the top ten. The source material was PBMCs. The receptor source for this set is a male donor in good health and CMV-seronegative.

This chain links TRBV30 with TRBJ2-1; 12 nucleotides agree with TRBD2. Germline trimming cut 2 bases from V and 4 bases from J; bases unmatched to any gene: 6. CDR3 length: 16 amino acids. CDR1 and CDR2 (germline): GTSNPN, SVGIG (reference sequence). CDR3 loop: CAWSPPLAGGYNEQFF. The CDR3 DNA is TGTGCCTGGAGTCCCCCCCTAGCGGGGGGGTACAATGAGCAGTTCTTC.

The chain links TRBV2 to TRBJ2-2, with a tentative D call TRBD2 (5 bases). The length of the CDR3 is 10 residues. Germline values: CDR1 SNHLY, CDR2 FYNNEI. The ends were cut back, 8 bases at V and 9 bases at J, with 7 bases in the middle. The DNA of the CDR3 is TGTGCCAGCCGGGGTAGGGAGCTGTTTTTT. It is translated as CASRGRELFF.

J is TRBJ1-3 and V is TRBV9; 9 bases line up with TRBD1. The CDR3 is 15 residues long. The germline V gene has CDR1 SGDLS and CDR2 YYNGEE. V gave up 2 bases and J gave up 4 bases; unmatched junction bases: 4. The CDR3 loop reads CASSVAGTGGNTIYF. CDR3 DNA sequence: TGTGCCAGCAGCGTCGCCGGGACAGGGGGAAACACCATATATTTT.

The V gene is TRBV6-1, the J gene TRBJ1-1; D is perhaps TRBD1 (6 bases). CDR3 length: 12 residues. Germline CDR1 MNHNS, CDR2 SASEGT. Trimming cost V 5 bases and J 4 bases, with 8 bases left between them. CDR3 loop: CASSTGITEAFF. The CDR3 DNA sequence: TGTGCCAGCAGTACAGGGATCACTGAAGCTTTCTTT.

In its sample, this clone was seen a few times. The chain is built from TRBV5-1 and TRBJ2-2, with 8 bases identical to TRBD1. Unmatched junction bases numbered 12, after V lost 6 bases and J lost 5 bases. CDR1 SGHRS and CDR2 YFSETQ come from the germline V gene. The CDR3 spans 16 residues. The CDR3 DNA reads TGCGCCAGCACCGTACCAGGGGGCGCGAGAACCGGGGAGCTGTTTTTT. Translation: CASTVPGGARTGELFF.

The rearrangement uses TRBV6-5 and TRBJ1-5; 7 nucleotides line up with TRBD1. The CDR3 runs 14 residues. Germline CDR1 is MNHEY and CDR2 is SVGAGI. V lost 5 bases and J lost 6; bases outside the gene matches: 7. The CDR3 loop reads CASSPRQGPQPQHF. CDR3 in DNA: TGTGCCAGCAGTCCGCGACAGGGTCCTCAGCCCCAGCATTTT.

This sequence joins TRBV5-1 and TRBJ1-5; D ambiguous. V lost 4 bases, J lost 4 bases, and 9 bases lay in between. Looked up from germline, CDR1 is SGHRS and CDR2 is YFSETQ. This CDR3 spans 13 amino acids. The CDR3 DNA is TGCGCCAGCAGCCAAGAGCTGAATCAGCCCCAGCATTTT. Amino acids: CASSQELNQPQHF.

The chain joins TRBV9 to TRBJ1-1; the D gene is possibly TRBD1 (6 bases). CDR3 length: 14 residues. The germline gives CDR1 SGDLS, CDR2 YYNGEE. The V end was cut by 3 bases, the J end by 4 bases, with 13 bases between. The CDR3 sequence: CASSAKTGFTEAFF. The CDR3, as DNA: TGTGCCAGCAGCGCAAAAACAGGGTTCACTGAAGCTTTCTTT.

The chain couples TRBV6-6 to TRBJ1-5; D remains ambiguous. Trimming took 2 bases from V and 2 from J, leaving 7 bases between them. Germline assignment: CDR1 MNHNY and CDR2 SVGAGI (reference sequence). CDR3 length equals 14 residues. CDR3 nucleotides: TGTGCCAGCAGTTACGGAGCGGGCAATCAGCCCCAGCATTTT. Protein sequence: CASSYGAGNQPQHF.

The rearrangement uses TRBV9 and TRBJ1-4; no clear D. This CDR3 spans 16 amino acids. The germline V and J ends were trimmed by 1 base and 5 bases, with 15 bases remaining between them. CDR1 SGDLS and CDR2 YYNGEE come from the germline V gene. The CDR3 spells CASSVSPQSLNEKLFF. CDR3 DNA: TGTGCCAGCAGCGTATCCCCCCAGTCCTTGAATGAAAAACTGTTTTTT.

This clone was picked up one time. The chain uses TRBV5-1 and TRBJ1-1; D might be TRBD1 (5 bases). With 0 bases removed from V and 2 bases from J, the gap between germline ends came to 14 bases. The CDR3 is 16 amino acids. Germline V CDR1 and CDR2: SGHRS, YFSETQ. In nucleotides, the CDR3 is TGCGCCAGCAGCTTGGAACCCGGGGGAGTCAACACTGAAGCTTTCTTT. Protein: CASSLEPGGVNTEAFF.

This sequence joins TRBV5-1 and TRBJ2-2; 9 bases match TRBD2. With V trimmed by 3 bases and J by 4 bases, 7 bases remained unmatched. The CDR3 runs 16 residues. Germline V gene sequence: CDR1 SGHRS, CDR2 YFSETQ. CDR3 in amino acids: CASSSTGTSSTGELFF. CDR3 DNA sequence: TGCGCCAGCAGCTCGACTGGGACTAGCAGCACCGGGGAGCTGTTTTTT.

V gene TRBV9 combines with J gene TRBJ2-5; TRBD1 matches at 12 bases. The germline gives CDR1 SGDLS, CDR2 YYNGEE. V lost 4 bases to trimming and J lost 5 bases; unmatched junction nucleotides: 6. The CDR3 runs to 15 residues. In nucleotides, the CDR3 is TGTGCCAGCAGCCCCCGGGACAGGGGGCTTGAGACCCAGTACTTC. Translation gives CASSPRDRGLETQYF.

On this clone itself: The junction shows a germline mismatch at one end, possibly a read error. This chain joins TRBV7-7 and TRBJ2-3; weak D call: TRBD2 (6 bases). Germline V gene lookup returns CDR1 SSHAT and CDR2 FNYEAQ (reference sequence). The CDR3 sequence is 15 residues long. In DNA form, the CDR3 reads TGTGCTAGCAGCTCGATTAGCGGTCCCACAGATACGCAGTATTTT. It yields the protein CASSSISGPTDTQYF.

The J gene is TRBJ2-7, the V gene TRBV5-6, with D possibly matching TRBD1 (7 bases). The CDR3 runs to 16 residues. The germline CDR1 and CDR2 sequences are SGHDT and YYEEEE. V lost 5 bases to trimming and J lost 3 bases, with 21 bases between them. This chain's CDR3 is CASRRGTDLTLYEQYF. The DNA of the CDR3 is TGTGCCAGCAGGCGCGGGACAGACCTTACTCTCTACGAGCAGTACTTC.

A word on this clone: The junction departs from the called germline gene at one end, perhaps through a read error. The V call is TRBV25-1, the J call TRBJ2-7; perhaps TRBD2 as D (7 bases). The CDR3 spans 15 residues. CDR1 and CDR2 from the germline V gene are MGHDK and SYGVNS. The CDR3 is CVSRGEGGRIGEQYF. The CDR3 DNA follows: TGTGTCAGCAGGGGAGAGGGGGGGCGGATTGGCGAGCAGTACTTC.

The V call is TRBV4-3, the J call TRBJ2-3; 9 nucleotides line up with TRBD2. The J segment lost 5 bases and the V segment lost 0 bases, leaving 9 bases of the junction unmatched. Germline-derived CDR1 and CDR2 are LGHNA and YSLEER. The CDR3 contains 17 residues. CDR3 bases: TGCGCCAGCAGCCAAGAAGGGGGAGCGGGGGGAGGAGATACGCAGTATTTT. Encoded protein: CASSQEGGAGGGDTQYF.

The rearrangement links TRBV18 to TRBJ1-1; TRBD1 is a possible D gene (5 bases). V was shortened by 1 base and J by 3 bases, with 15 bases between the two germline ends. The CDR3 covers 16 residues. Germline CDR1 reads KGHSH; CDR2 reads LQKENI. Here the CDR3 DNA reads TGTGCCAGCTCACCACGGGGGGTAAGAAGGGACACTGAAGCTTTCTTT. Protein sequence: CASSPRGVRRDTEAFF.

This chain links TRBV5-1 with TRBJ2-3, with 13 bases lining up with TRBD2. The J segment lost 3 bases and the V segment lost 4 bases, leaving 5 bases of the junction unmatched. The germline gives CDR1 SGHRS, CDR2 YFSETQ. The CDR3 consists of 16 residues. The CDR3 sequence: CASSPQGLAGTDTQYF. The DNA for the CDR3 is TGCGCCAGCAGCCCTCAGGGACTAGCGGGAACAGATACGCAGTATTTT.

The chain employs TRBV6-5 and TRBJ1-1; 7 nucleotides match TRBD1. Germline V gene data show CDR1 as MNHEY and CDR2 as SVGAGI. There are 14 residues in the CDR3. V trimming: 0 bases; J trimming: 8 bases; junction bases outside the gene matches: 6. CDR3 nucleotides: TGTGCCAGCAGTTACTCGATTTTGACAGGGGAAGCTTTCTTT. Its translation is CASSYSILTGEAFF.

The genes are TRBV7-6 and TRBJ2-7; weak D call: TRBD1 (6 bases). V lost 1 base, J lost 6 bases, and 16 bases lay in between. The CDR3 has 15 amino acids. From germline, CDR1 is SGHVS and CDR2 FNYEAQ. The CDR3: CASSLGGGIALEQYF. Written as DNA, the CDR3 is TGTGCCAGCAGCTTAGGAGGGGGAATAGCGCTCGAGCAGTACTTC.

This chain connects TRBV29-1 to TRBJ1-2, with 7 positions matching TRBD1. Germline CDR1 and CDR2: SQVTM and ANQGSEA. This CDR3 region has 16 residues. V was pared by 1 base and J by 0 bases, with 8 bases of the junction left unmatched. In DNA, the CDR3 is TGCAGCGTTGAAGGTTGGGACAGCGACGCTAACTATGGCTACACCTTC. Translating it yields CSVEGWDSDANYGYTF.

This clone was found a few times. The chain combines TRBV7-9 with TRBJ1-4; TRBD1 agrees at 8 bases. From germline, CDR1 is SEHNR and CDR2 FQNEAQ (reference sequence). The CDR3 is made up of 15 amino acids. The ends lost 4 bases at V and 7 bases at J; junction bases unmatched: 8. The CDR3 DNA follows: TGTGCCAGCAGCTACACCGACAGGGGACTTGAAAAACTGTTTTTT. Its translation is CASSYTDRGLEKLFF.